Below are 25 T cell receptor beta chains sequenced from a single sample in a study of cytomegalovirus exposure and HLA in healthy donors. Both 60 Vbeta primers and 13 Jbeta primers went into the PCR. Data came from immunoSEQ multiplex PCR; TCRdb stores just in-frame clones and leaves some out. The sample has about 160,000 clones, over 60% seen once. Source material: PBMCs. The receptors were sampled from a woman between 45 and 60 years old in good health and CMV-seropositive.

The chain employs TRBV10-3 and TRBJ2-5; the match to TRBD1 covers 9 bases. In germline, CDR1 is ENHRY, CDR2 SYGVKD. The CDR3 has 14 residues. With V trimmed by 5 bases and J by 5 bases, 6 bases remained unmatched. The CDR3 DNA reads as TGTGCCATCAGTCCGGGACAGGGAGGGGAGACCCAGTACTTC. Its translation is CAISPGQGGETQYF.

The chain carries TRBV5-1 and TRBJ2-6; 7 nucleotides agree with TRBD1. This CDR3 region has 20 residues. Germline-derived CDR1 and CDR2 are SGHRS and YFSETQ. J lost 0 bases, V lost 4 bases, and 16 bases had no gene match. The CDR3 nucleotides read TGCGCCAGCAGCCCACGAGGCGGCCCGGGACAGACCTCTGGGGCCAACGTCCTGACTTTC. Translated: CASSPRGGPGQTSGANVLTF.

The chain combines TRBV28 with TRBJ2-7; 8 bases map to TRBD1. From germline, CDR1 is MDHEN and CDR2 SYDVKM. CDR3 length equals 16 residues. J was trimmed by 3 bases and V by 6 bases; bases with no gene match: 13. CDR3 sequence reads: CASRRATGVISYEQYF. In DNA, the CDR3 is TGTGCCAGCAGACGTGCGACAGGGGTGATAAGCTACGAGCAGTACTTC.

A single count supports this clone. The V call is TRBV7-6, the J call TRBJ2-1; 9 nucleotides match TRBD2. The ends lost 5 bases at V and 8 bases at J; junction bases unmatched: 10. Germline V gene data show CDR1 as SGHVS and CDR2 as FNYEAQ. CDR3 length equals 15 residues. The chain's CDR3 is CASSQGLARGYEQFF. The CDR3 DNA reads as TGTGCCAGCAGCCAGGGACTAGCCAGGGGATATGAGCAGTTCTTC.

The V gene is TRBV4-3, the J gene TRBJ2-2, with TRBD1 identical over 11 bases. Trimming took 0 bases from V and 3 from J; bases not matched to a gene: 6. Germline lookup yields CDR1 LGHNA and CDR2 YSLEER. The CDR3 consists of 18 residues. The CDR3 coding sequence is TGCGCCAGCAGCCAAGAGCCCGGGACAGGGGGTTACACCGGGGAGCTGTTTTTT. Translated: CASSQEPGTGGYTGELFF.

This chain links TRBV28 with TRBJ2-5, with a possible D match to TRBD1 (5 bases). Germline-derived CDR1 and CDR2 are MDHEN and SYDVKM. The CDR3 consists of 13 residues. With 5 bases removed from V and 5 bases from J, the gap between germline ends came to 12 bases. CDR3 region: CASSPQGRETQYF. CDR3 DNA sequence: TGTGCCAGCAGTCCTCAGGGTCGGGAGACCCAGTACTTC.

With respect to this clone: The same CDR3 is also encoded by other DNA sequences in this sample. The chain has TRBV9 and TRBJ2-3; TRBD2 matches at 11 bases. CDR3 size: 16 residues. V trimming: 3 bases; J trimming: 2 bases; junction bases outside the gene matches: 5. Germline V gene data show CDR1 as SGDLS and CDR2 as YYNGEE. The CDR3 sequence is CASSAGTSGYTDTQYF. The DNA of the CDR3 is TGTGCCAGCAGCGCCGGGACTAGCGGCTACACAGATACGCAGTATTTT.

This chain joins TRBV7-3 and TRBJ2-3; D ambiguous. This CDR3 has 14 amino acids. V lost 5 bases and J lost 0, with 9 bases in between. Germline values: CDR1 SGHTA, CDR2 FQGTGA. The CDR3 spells CASSHSSSTDTQYF. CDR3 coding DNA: TGTGCCAGCAGCCACTCCTCTAGCACAGATACGCAGTATTTT.

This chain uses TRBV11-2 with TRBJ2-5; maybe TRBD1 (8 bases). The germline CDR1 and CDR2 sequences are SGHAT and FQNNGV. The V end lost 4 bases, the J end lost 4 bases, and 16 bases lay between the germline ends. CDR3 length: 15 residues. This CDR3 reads CASSSQGGSGETQYF. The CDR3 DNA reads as TGTGCCAGCAGCTCACAGGGGGGGTCTGGAGAGACCCAGTACTTC.

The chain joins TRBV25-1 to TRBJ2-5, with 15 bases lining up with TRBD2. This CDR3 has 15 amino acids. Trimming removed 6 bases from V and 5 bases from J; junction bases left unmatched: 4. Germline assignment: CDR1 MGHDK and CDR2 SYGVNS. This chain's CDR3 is CASRGLAGGGETQYF. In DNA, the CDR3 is TGTGCCAGCAGGGGACTAGCGGGGGGAGGGGAGACCCAGTACTTC.

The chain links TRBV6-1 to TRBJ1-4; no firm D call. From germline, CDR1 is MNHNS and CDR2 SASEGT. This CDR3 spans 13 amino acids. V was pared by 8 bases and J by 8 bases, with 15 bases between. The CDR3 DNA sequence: TGTGCCAGCCAACTCGCGGGCAACGAAAAACTGTTTTTT. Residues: CASQLAGNEKLFF.

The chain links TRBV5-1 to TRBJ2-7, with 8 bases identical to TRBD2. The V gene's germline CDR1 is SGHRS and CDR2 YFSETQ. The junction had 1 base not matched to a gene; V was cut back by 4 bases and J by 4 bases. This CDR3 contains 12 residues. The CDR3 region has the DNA TGCGCCAGCAGCCGGGAGGGGTACGAGCAGTACTTC. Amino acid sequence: CASSREGYEQYF.

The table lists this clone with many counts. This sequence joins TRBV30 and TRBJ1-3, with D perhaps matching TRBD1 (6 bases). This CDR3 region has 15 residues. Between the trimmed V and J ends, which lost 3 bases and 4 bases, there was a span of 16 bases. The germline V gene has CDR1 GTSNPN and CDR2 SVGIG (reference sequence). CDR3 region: CAWRAQGIRGNTIYF. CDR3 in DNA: TGTGCCTGGAGAGCACAGGGAATCAGGGGAAACACCATATATTTT.

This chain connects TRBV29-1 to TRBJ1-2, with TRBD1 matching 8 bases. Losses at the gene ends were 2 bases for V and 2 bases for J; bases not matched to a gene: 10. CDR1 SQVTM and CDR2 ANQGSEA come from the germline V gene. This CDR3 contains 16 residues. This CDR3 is CSVEQHIQGANYGYTF. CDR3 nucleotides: TGCAGCGTTGAACAACATATCCAGGGGGCAAACTATGGCTACACCTTC.

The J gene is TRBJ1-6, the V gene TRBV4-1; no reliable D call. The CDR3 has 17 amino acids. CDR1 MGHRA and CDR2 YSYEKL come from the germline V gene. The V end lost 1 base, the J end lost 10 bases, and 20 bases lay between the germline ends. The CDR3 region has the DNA TGCGCCAGCAGCCAAGGGGGAGGCCCCATCGGCTCCTCACCCCTCCACTTT. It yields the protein CASSQGGGPIGSSPLHF.

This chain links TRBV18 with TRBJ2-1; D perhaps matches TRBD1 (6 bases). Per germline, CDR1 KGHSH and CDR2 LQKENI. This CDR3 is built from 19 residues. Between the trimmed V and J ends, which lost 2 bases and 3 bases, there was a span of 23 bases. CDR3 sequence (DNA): TGTGCCAGCTCACCAGGGCGTCTGGCAGGGACAAATTTCTACAATGAGCAGTTCTTC. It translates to CASSPGRLAGTNFYNEQFF.

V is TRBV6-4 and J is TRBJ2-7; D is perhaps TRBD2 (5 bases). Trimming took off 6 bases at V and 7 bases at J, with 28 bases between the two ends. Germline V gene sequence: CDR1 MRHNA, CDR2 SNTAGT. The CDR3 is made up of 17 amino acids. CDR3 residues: CASRNHPRPPVSGEQYF. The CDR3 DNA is TGTGCCAGCAGAAACCATCCCCGGCCTCCGGTGTCGGGGGAGCAGTACTTC.

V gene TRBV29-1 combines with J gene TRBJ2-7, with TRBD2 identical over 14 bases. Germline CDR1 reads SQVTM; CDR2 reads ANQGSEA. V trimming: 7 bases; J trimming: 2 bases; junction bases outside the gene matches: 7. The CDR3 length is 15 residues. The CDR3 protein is CSALRLAGGAYEQYF. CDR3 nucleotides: TGCAGCGCCCTAAGACTAGCGGGGGGGGCCTACGAGCAGTACTTC.

This chain's CDR3 is CATSRPPQGNSPLHF. CDR3 DNA: TGTGCCACCAGCAGACCGCCCCAGGGTAATTCACCCCTCCACTTT. V usage is TRBV15 and J usage is TRBJ1-6; weak D call: TRBD1 (5 bases). Germline lookup yields CDR1 LNHNV and CDR2 YYDKDF (reference sequence). V shed 2 bases and J shed 6 bases, with 11 bases lying between them. This CDR3 contains 15 residues.

Here the CDR3 reads CASGQGAFYEQYF. DNA of the CDR3: TGTGCCAGTGGACAGGGGGCTTTCTACGAGCAGTACTTC. The V gene is TRBV19, the J gene TRBJ2-7; 11 bases align to TRBD1. There are 13 residues in the CDR3. The germline V gene has CDR1 LNHDA and CDR2 SQIVND (reference sequence). The ends lost 8 bases at V and 3 bases at J; junction bases unmatched: 3.

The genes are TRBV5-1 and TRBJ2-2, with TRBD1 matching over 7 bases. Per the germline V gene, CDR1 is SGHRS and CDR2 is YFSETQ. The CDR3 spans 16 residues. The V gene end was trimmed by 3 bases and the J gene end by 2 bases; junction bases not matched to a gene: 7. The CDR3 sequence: CASSSVGQINTGELFF. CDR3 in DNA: TGCGCCAGCAGCTCAGTGGGACAGATTAACACCGGGGAGCTGTTTTTT.

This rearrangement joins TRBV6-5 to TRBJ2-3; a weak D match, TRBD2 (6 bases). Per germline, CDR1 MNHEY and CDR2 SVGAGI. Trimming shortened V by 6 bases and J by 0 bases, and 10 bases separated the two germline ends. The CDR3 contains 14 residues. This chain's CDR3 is CASSPSVSTDTQYF. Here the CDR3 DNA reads TGTGCCAGCAGCCCTAGCGTCAGCACAGATACGCAGTATTTT.

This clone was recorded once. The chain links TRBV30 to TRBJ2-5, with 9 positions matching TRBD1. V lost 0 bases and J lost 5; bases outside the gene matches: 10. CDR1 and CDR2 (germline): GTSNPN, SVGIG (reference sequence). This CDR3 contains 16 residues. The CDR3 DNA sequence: TGTGCCTGGAGTGTAGGGTTCGGGACAGGGTCCGAGACCCAGTACTTC. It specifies CAWSVGFGTGSETQYF.

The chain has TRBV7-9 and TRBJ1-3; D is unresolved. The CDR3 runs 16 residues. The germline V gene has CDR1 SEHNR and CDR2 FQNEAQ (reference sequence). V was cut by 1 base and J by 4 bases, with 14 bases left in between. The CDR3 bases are TGTGCCAGCAGCTTAGAGATGTTGACTTCAGGAAACACCATATATTTT. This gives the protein CASSLEMLTSGNTIYF.

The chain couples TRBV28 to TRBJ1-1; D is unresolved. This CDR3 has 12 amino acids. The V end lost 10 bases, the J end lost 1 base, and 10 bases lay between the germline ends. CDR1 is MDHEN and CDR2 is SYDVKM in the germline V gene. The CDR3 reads CATMTPNTEAFF. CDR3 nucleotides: TGTGCCACCATGACACCGAACACTGAAGCTTTCTTT.